A single sample gave rise to the 25 T cell receptor beta chains below, sequenced in a study of blood T cell repertoires in COVID-19. TCRdb's copy holds only in-frame clones and misses some; the assay was immunoSEQ multiplex PCR. This repertoire shows approximately 100,000 clones, around 87% found once; its top ten account for around 10%. Sequenced input: peripheral blood. The receptors derive from a woman between 25 and 40 years old with acute or convalescent COVID-19.

V usage is TRBV7-2 and J usage is TRBJ2-7; TRBD1 matches at 8 bases. V lost 5 bases, J lost 5 bases, and 8 bases stayed unmatched. The CDR3 covers 14 residues. CDR1 and CDR2 from the germline V gene are SGHTA and FQGNSA. The CDR3 sequence: CASSRRTGPHEQYF. As DNA, the CDR3 is TGTGCCAGCAGCCGGCGGACAGGGCCCCACGAGCAGTACTTC.

V gene TRBV7-9 combines with J gene TRBJ1-1; 8 bases match TRBD1. The J segment lost 10 bases and the V segment lost 5 bases, leaving 12 bases of the junction unmatched. This CDR3 has 14 amino acids. Germline assignment: CDR1 SEHNR and CDR2 FQNEAQ (reference sequence). This CDR3 reads CASSPSTGVLGAFF. CDR3 in DNA: TGTGCCAGCAGCCCCTCGACAGGGGTGCTCGGAGCTTTCTTT.

CDR3 sequence (DNA): TGTGCCAGCAGCCAATCGGGACAGCAGAATAATTCACCCCTCCACTTT. This codes for CASSQSGQQNNSPLHF. The rearrangement joins TRBV16 to TRBJ1-6, with 7 bases identical to TRBD1. Germline V gene sequence: CDR1 KGHSY, CDR2 FQNENV. The CDR3 is made up of 16 amino acids. Trimming took 0 bases from V and 5 from J; bases not matched to a gene: 4.

This clone was counted once. V is TRBV6-6 and J is TRBJ1-2; the D gene is possibly TRBD1 (6 bases). Trimming removed 10 bases at V and 6 bases at J, with 9 bases between. Germline V gene lookup returns CDR1 MNHNY and CDR2 SVGAGI (reference sequence). This CDR3 contains 10 residues. The CDR3, as DNA: TGTGCCACAGGGGAAAATGGCTACACCTTC. It translates to CATGENGYTF.

This chain connects TRBV5-1 to TRBJ2-7; the D is unclear. This CDR3 spans 11 amino acids. V lost 2 bases to trimming and J lost 7 bases, with 7 bases between them. Germline assignment: CDR1 SGHRS and CDR2 YFSETQ. CDR3 sequence reads: CASSFAREQYF. CDR3 coding DNA: TGCGCCAGCAGCTTTGCTCGGGAGCAGTACTTC. The full variable domain, with the rest looked up from reference TRBV5-1 and TRBJ2-7, is KAGVTQTPRYLIKTRGQQVTLSCSPISGHRSVSWYQQTPGQGLQFLFEYFSETQRNKGNFPGRFSGRQFSNSRSEMNVSTLELGDSALYLCASSFAREQYFGPGTRLTVT.

V is TRBV5-6 and J is TRBJ1-5, with D perhaps matching TRBD1 (5 bases). The CDR3 totals 14 residues. The ends were cut back, 5 bases at V and 3 bases at J, with 12 bases in the middle. Germline values: CDR1 SGHDT, CDR2 YYEEEE. CDR3 nucleotide sequence: TGTGCCAGCAGTCCCGACAGCTACAATCAGCCCCAGCATTTT. It encodes CASSPDSYNQPQHF.

J is TRBJ1-2 and V is TRBV3-1 (or the pseudogene TRBV3-2), with 8 nucleotides matching TRBD1. CDR1 and CDR2 from the germline V gene are LGHDT and YNNKEL (reference sequence). The J segment lost 6 bases and the V segment lost 0 bases, leaving 6 bases of the junction unmatched. The CDR3 runs 15 residues. CDR3 coding DNA: TGTGCCAGCAGCCAAGACTGGGGACAGGCAGATGGCTACACCTTC. Its translation: CASSQDWGQADGYTF.

This chain connects TRBV6-1 to TRBJ1-1; a weak D match, TRBD1 (5 bases). Per germline, CDR1 MNHNS and CDR2 SASEGT. The CDR3 has 13 residues. V dropped 2 bases and J dropped 9 bases, with 13 bases sitting between them. The DNA for the CDR3 is TGTGCCAGCAGTGAACTTAGTGGGACTCAAGCTTTCTTT. Amino acid sequence: CASSELSGTQAFF.

This clone was recorded once. J is TRBJ1-2 and V is TRBV3-1 (or the pseudogene TRBV3-2), with D possibly being TRBD1 (6 bases). The CDR3 is made up of 14 amino acids. V shed 4 bases and J shed 2 bases, with 11 bases lying between them. Per germline, CDR1 LGHDT and CDR2 YNNKEL (reference sequence). DNA of the CDR3: TGTGCCAGCAGCCCCTTGACAGGAAACTATGGCTACACCTTC. Translated: CASSPLTGNYGYTF.

The chain combines TRBV5-1 with TRBJ2-3, with a tentative D call TRBD1 (6 bases). CDR1 SGHRS and CDR2 YFSETQ come from the germline V gene. This CDR3 region has 16 residues. The V end lost 0 bases, the J end lost 0 bases, and 11 bases lay between the germline ends. Here the CDR3 reads CASSLGRTASTDTQYF. DNA of the CDR3: TGCGCCAGCAGCTTGGGACGGACAGCCAGCACAGATACGCAGTATTTT.

This clone was counted once. This chain links TRBV2 with TRBJ1-1, with TRBD1 identical over 7 bases. Unmatched junction bases numbered 7, after V lost 8 bases and J lost 4 bases. CDR3 length: 13 amino acids. Per the germline V gene, CDR1 is SNHLY and CDR2 is FYNNEI. The chain's CDR3 is CASGTESRTEAFF. CDR3 DNA sequence: TGTGCCAGCGGGACAGAGTCGCGCACTGAAGCTTTCTTT.

The V call is TRBV27, the J call TRBJ1-4, with TRBD1 matching 8 bases. The length of the CDR3 is 14 residues. Germline CDR1 and CDR2: MNHEY and SMNVEV (reference sequence). Trimming took 4 bases from V and 3 from J; bases not matched to a gene: 1. The CDR3 DNA sequence: TGTGCCAGCAGTTGGACAGGGCCTAATGAAAAACTGTTTTTT. Residues: CASSWTGPNEKLFF.

This clone turned up a few times. This rearrangement joins TRBV2 to TRBJ2-5, with 9 positions matching TRBD1. This CDR3 has 14 amino acids. The V gene's germline CDR1 is SNHLY and CDR2 FYNNEI. Trimming at V came to 6 bases and at J to 4 bases, leaving 6 bases not matched to a gene. As DNA, the CDR3 is TGTGCCAGCAGCGGGACAGGGTCTCGAGAGACCCAGTACTTC. Protein: CASSGTGSRETQYF.

The chain joins TRBV3-1 (or the pseudogene TRBV3-2) to TRBJ1-2, with a weak D call TRBD1 (6 bases). Germline V lookup: CDR1 LGHDT, CDR2 YNNKEL (reference sequence). The CDR3 has 13 amino acids. Between the trimmed V and J ends, which lost 4 bases and 2 bases, there was a span of 8 bases. CDR3 amino acids: CASSRTENYGYTF. The CDR3 coding sequence is TGTGCCAGCAGCCGGACAGAAAACTATGGCTACACCTTC.

J is TRBJ1-1 and V is TRBV15; 8 bases match TRBD1. V trimming: 0 bases; J trimming: 6 bases; junction bases outside the gene matches: 3. The CDR3 runs 14 residues. Per the germline V gene, CDR1 is LNHNV and CDR2 is YYDKDF (reference sequence). The CDR3 DNA reads TGTGCCACCAGCAGAGAGAACAGGGGGGCTGAAGCTTTCTTT. Encoded protein: CATSRENRGAEAFF.

V and J are TRBV2 and TRBJ2-2; possibly TRBD1 for D (5 bases). Germline V gives CDR1 SNHLY, CDR2 FYNNEI. V gave up 4 bases and J gave up 2 bases, with 14 bases separating them. The CDR3 has 16 residues. The chain's CDR3 is CASSARTSINTGELFF. The CDR3 nucleotides are TGTGCCAGCAGTGCGCGGACATCTATCAACACCGGGGAGCTGTTTTTT.

This clone has just a few counts. This sequence joins TRBV6-5 and TRBJ2-3; D unclear. Germline CDR1 reads MNHEY; CDR2 reads SVGAGI. The CDR3 sequence is 14 residues long. Trimming pared 0 bases from V and 7 bases from J, leaving 11 bases between. The CDR3 loop is CASSYSAGGYTQYF. The DNA for the CDR3 is TGTGCCAGCAGTTACTCTGCTGGCGGATATACGCAGTATTTT.

The chain is built from TRBV27 and TRBJ1-1, with D unclear. The CDR3 covers 14 residues. Germline assignment: CDR1 MNHEY and CDR2 SMNVEV (reference sequence). The ends were cut back, 3 bases at V and 0 bases at J, with 8 bases in the middle. CDR3 protein: CASSLTFMNTEAFF. The CDR3, as DNA: TGTGCCAGCAGTTTGACATTCATGAACACTGAAGCTTTCTTT.

The rearrangement joins TRBV27 to TRBJ1-6, with a weak D call TRBD1 (5 bases). CDR1 MNHEY and CDR2 SMNVEV come from the germline V gene (reference sequence). The CDR3 contains 16 residues. The ends were cut back, 1 base at V and 14 bases at J, with 21 bases in the middle. CDR3 residues: CASSLWSRTKLLALHF. CDR3 nucleotide sequence: TGTGCCAGCAGTTTATGGTCAAGGACAAAACTTCTGGCCCTCCACTTT.

This chain uses TRBV4-1 with TRBJ2-4; possibly TRBD1 for D (6 bases). The CDR3 contains 19 residues. Trimming took 0 bases from V and 3 from J, leaving 21 bases between them. Germline CDR1 MGHRA, CDR2 YSYEKL. This CDR3 is CASSQDLAVSTGNKNIQYF. The CDR3 DNA reads as TGCGCCAGCAGCCAAGATCTTGCGGTCTCAACAGGGAACAAAAACATTCAGTACTTC.

The chain has TRBV30 and TRBJ2-4; D perhaps matches TRBD2 (6 bases). The V end lost 0 bases, the J end lost 9 bases, and 15 bases lay between the germline ends. Germline CDR1 is GTSNPN and CDR2 is SVGIG (reference sequence). The CDR3 contains 14 residues. DNA for the CDR3: TGTGCCTGGAGTGTAGGCGGGGATTTAGTCATTCAGTACTTC. As protein: CAWSVGGDLVIQYF.

The rearrangement joins TRBV11-3 to TRBJ2-3; D possibly corresponds to TRBD1 (6 bases). CDR3 length: 16 amino acids. V gave up 2 bases and J gave up 0 bases, with 12 bases separating them. From germline, CDR1 is SGHNT and CDR2 YENEEA. The CDR3 DNA follows: TGTGCCAGCAGCTTACGTGGGGGCAGCAGCACAGATACGCAGTATTTT. This translates into CASSLRGGSSTDTQYF. The full variable domain, completed using reference TRBV11-3 and TRBJ2-3, is EAGVVQSPRYKIIEKKQPVAFWCNPISGHNTLYWYLQNLGQGPELLIRYENEEAVDDSQLPKDRFSAERLKGVDSTLKIQPAELGDSAVYLCASSLRGGSSTDTQYFGPGTRLTVL.

Concerning this clone: Other nucleotide sequences from this sample produce the same CDR3. The chain links TRBV5-1 to TRBJ2-1; D possibly corresponds to TRBD1 (5 bases). Germline V gene sequence: CDR1 SGHRS, CDR2 YFSETQ. Trimming stripped 2 bases from V and 4 bases from J, with 10 bases between. The CDR3 covers 14 residues. The CDR3 is CASSLDRSYNEQFF. DNA for the CDR3: TGCGCCAGCAGCTTAGACAGATCATACAATGAGCAGTTCTTC.

The chain has TRBV14 and TRBJ2-7, with 7 bases lining up with TRBD2. The V gene's germline CDR1 is SGHDN and CDR2 FVKESK. This CDR3 spans 14 amino acids. V dropped 8 bases and J dropped 1; count of bases not matched to a gene: 8. The CDR3 sequence: CASAPPGLSYEQYF. In nucleotides, the CDR3 is TGTGCCAGCGCACCTCCGGGACTATCCTACGAGCAGTACTTC.

The chain has TRBV18 and TRBJ1-5, with D perhaps matching TRBD1 (5 bases). Per germline, CDR1 KGHSH and CDR2 LQKENI. There are 16 residues in the CDR3. The germline V and J ends were trimmed by 1 base and 3 bases, with 13 bases remaining between them. The CDR3 sequence is CASSPRDRTYNQPQHF. CDR3 coding DNA: TGTGCCAGCTCACCACGCGATAGGACATACAATCAGCCCCAGCATTTT.